Each of the 21 T cell receptor beta chains below was sequenced from the same sample in a study of blood T cell repertoires in COVID-19. Produced via immunoSEQ multiplex PCR; TCRdb's table is partial and in-frame only. The data show about 140,000 clones, with about 76% seen just once and around 13% held by the top ten. Sequenced: peripheral blood. Every receptor here comes from a man older than 75 with acute or convalescent COVID-19.

The chain links TRBV9 to TRBJ1-6; 7 bases align to TRBD1. The V gene's germline CDR1 is SGDLS and CDR2 YYNGEE. Germline trimming cut 3 bases from V and 7 bases from J; bases unmatched to any gene: 16. This CDR3 is built from 18 residues. CDR3 loop: CASSDSHQGESENSPLHF. The DNA of the CDR3 is TGTGCCAGCAGCGACTCTCACCAGGGGGAAAGCGAGAATTCACCCCTCCACTTT.

The V gene is TRBV6-4, the J gene TRBJ2-3; possible D gene TRBD1, 6 bases. CDR3 length: 14 residues. Trimming cost V 8 bases and J 0 bases, with 12 bases left between them. The germline CDR1 and CDR2 sequences are MRHNA and SNTAGT. The CDR3 loop reads CASSRDTSTDTQYF. CDR3 DNA: TGTGCCAGCTCTAGGGACACTAGCACAGATACGCAGTATTTT.

The chain uses TRBV7-8 and TRBJ2-3; unclear D gene. The V gene lost 0 bases and the J gene lost 9 bases, with 7 bases spanning the gap. The CDR3 runs 12 residues. Germline values: CDR1 SGHVS, CDR2 FQNEAQ. The CDR3 region is CASSLAATTQYF. The CDR3 DNA reads as TGTGCCAGCAGCTTAGCGGCAACGACGCAGTATTTT.

Turning to this clone: One end of the junction varies from germline; a read error may be responsible. V and J are TRBV28 and TRBJ1-6, with D hard to call. The germline gives CDR1 MDHEN, CDR2 SYDVKM. This CDR3 region has 15 residues. CDR3 protein: CASSFNGIYNSSLHF. CDR3 coding DNA: TGTGCCAGCAGTTTCAACGGGATTTATAATTCATCCCTCCACTTT. Complete variable domain (other parts from reference TRBV28 and TRBJ1-6): DVKVTQSSRYLVKRTGEKVFLECVQDMDHENMFWYRQDPGLGLRLIYFSYDVKMKEKGDIPEGYSVSREKKERFSLILESASTNQTSMYLCASSFNGIYNSSLHFGNGTRLTVT.

V and J are TRBV5-1 and TRBJ2-5; weak D call: TRBD1 (6 bases). This CDR3 is 13 amino acids long. Trimming removed 2 bases from V and 2 bases from J, with 7 bases in between. Germline V gene data show CDR1 as SGHRS and CDR2 as YFSETQ. CDR3 amino acids: CASSLQGQETQYF. CDR3 coding DNA: TGCGCCAGCAGCTTACAGGGTCAAGAGACCCAGTACTTC.

This clone was detected a few times. V usage is TRBV7-3 and J usage is TRBJ2-1; perhaps TRBD2 as D (6 bases). The germline CDR1 and CDR2 sequences are SGHTA and FQGTGA. V was pared by 5 bases and J by 3 bases, with 14 bases between. The CDR3 loop spans 15 amino acids. The CDR3 DNA reads TGTGCCAGCAGCCCACGGGCGGGGAACTACAATGAGCAGTTCTTC. Its translation: CASSPRAGNYNEQFF.

The chain is built from TRBV30 and TRBJ1-1; D gene unclear. Germline lookup yields CDR1 GTSNPN and CDR2 SVGIG (reference sequence). The V and J ends lost 2 bases and 5 bases respectively, with 12 bases between them. The CDR3 totals 13 residues. The CDR3 is CAWSRRVETEAFF. CDR3 DNA: TGTGCCTGGAGTCGGAGGGTAGAAACTGAAGCTTTCTTT.

The chain couples TRBV5-6 to TRBJ1-3, with 7 bases matching TRBD1. The germline V gene has CDR1 SGHDT and CDR2 YYEEEE. CDR3 length: 16 residues. Germline trimming cut 0 bases from V and 0 bases from J; bases unmatched to any gene: 3. As DNA, the CDR3 is TGTGCCAGCAGCTTGGGGGACAGATCCTCTGGAAACACCATATATTTT. Its translation: CASSLGDRSSGNTIYF.

The table lists this clone with a count of one. This rearrangement joins TRBV5-4 to TRBJ2-5; TRBD1 might be the D (6 bases). The germline V gene encodes CDR1 SGHNT and CDR2 YYREEE (reference sequence). V was clipped by 0 bases and J by 5 bases, with 14 bases between them. CDR3 length: 15 residues. The CDR3 bases are TGTGCCAGCAGCTTGGTATCGGGTCAGGGGGAGACCCAGTACTTC. It yields the protein CASSLVSGQGETQYF.

The chain employs TRBV6-5 and TRBJ1-3, with unresolved D. Trimming removed 6 bases at V and 4 bases at J, with 10 bases between. This CDR3 is built from 13 residues. Germline CDR1 MNHEY, CDR2 SVGAGI. Here the CDR3 reads CASSPQVGNTIYF. Written as DNA, the CDR3 is TGTGCCAGCAGCCCCCAGGTGGGAAACACCATATATTTT.

V is TRBV2 and J is TRBJ1-1; 7 nucleotides match TRBD1. The J segment lost 6 bases and the V segment lost 5 bases, leaving 12 bases of the junction unmatched. This CDR3 has 15 amino acids. CDR1 and CDR2 (germline): SNHLY, FYNNEI. The CDR3 protein is CASSRPSTGLAEAFF. CDR3 in DNA: TGTGCCAGCAGTCGCCCCTCGACAGGGTTGGCTGAAGCTTTCTTT.

J is TRBJ2-5 and V is TRBV19, with 8 bases identical to TRBD1. Unmatched junction bases numbered 9, after V lost 7 bases and J lost 5 bases. From germline, CDR1 is LNHDA and CDR2 SQIVND (reference sequence). The CDR3 runs to 14 residues. CDR3 region: CASTPGQGRETQYF. The CDR3, as DNA: TGTGCCAGTACCCCAGGACAGGGCAGGGAGACCCAGTACTTC.

The chain recombines TRBV7-3 with TRBJ1-5; D may be TRBD1 (5 bases). Germline V gene data show CDR1 as SGHTA and CDR2 as FQGTGA. Between the trimmed V and J ends, which lost 7 bases and 4 bases, there was a span of 8 bases. The CDR3 contains 12 residues. Here the CDR3 reads CASTGGNQPQHF. The CDR3 bases are TGTGCCAGCACCGGGGGTAATCAGCCCCAGCATTTT.

The chain employs TRBV6-5 and TRBJ1-2, with a tentative D call TRBD1 (6 bases). The V gene's germline CDR1 is MNHEY and CDR2 SVGAGI. This CDR3 is built from 15 residues. Trimming shortened V by 5 bases and J by 4 bases, and 17 bases separated the two germline ends. CDR3 bases: TGTGCCAGCAGTCCCGCGGGGGGCGAGTTCTATGGCTACACCTTC. Translating it yields CASSPAGGEFYGYTF.

The rearrangement uses TRBV7-9 and TRBJ2-1; 8 nucleotides agree with TRBD2. CDR1 is SEHNR, CDR2 FQNEAQ, per germline (reference sequence). The trim removed 5 bases at V and 7 bases at J, leaving 13 bases unmatched. CDR3 size: 16 residues. The CDR3 nucleotides are TGTGCCAGCAGCCCCCGCCCGGGACTAGGGTCGAATGAGCAGTTCTTC. It specifies CASSPRPGLGSNEQFF.

This clone showed up just a few times. This rearrangement joins TRBV19 to TRBJ1-6; D is possibly TRBD1 (5 bases). The CDR3 extends over 13 amino acids. Deletions cut 7 bases from V and 8 bases from J, with 12 bases between. CDR1 is LNHDA, CDR2 SQIVND, per germline (reference sequence). In DNA form, the CDR3 reads TGTGCCAGTAAAAACTGGGGGGATTCACCCCTCCACTTT. Translated: CASKNWGDSPLHF.

This clone was counted between two and nine times. The V gene is TRBV6-6, the J gene TRBJ2-1; possible D gene TRBD2, 5 bases. Trimming stripped 7 bases from V and 6 bases from J, with 13 bases between. This CDR3 spans 13 amino acids. Germline CDR1 and CDR2: MNHNY and SVGAGI (reference sequence). CDR3 DNA sequence: TGTGCCAGCATCCGGAGGTCCGGCAATGAGCAGTTCTTC. This sequence encodes CASIRRSGNEQFF.

This sequence joins TRBV3-1 (or the pseudogene TRBV3-2) and TRBJ1-5; 9 nucleotides agree with TRBD1. Germline CDR1 is LGHDT and CDR2 is YNNKEL (reference sequence). CDR3 length: 20 residues. The V segment lost 2 bases and the J segment 7 bases; nucleotides outside the gene matches: 21. Written as DNA, the CDR3 is TGTGCCAGCAGCCAATACCATCCGGGACAGGGTCCAATAGACGAGCAGCCCCAGCATTTT. Its translation is CASSQYHPGQGPIDEQPQHF.

The chain combines TRBV11-3 with TRBJ2-2, with 9 positions matching TRBD1. The germline V gene has CDR1 SGHNT and CDR2 YENEEA. The junction had 4 bases not matched to a gene; V was cut back by 5 bases and J by 3 bases. The CDR3 is 15 residues long. DNA for the CDR3: TGTGCCAGCAGCCCGCGGACAGGGGACACCGGGGAGCTGTTTTTT. Its translation is CASSPRTGDTGELFF.

V gene TRBV4-1 combines with J gene TRBJ2-7; TRBD2 matches at 9 bases. CDR3 length: 17 amino acids. Losses at the gene ends were 1 base for V and 6 bases for J; bases not matched to a gene: 13. Looked up from germline, CDR1 is MGHRA and CDR2 is YSYEKL. The CDR3 nucleotides read TGCGCCAGCAGCCAAGGTCCCTTAGGACTAGCGACGGGCGAGCAGTACTTC. Its translation: CASSQGPLGLATGEQYF.

The chain couples TRBV7-3 to TRBJ1-1; the D is unclear. CDR1 and CDR2 (germline): SGHTA, FQGTGA. Trimming shortened V by 1 base and J by 1 base, and 7 bases separated the two germline ends. The CDR3 spans 14 residues. This chain's CDR3 is CASSLNPGNTEAFF. The CDR3 bases are TGTGCCAGCAGCTTAAACCCAGGGAACACTGAAGCTTTCTTT.